This T cell receptor beta chain was documented in a study of high-grade serous ovarian cancer treatment subgroups. Findings and caveats of the study: Only CDR3 was analyzed; CDR1 and CDR2 were not.

Data came from immunoSEQ multiplex PCR; TCRdb stores just in-frame clones and leaves some out. The repertoire has 9,500 to 15,000 clones, about 90% of them found once; the top ten carry about 2.9%. A note on this clone: Its matching antigen is unknown.

Tumor samples were taken before definitive surgery or chemotherapy. There are 13 residues in the CDR3. CDR1 is WSHSY and CDR2 is SAAADI in the germline V gene. V lost 2 bases and J lost 3, with 5 bases in between. The gene calls are TRBV10-2 and TRBJ1-5, with D unclear. Sequencing used tumor tissue. This clonotype was sampled from a human donor with high-grade serous ovarian cancer. DNA for the CDR3: TGCGCCAGCAGTGAGGGAAACAATCAGCCCCAGCATTTT. It codes for CASSEGNNQPQHF.